The 23 T cell receptor beta chains presented below share a single source sample, sequenced in a study of cytomegalovirus exposure and HLA in healthy donors. PCR amplification relied on 60 Vbeta primers (plus 13 Jbeta primers). TCRdb keeps only in-frame clones here, not all; method: immunoSEQ multiplex PCR. The sample consists of 110,000 or so clones, over 75% of them appearing once. The sequenced material came from PBMCs. Receptor source: a woman younger than 45 in good health and CMV-seropositive.

The chain has TRBV10-3 and TRBJ2-5; D ambiguous. Trimming removed 2 bases at V and 2 bases at J, with 6 bases between. This CDR3 contains 13 residues. Looked up from germline, CDR1 is ENHRY and CDR2 is SYGVKD. In DNA form, the CDR3 reads TGTGCCATCAGTGAGGGTCGGCAAGAGACCCAGTACTTC. It codes for CAISEGRQETQYF.

V is TRBV5-4 and J is TRBJ2-1, with TRBD2 matching 13 bases. The germline CDR1 and CDR2 sequences are SGHNT and YYREEE (reference sequence). V dropped 0 bases and J dropped 7; count of bases not matched to a gene: 1. The CDR3 has 15 amino acids. As DNA, the CDR3 is TGTGCCAGCAGCTTGGAACTAGCGGGGGGGAATGAGCAGTTCTTC. It specifies CASSLELAGGNEQFF.

The genes are TRBV5-1 and TRBJ2-7; TRBD2 aligns across 7 bases. With 3 bases clipped from V and 3 bases from J, the junction kept 9 bases outside the gene matches. CDR3 size: 15 residues. CDR1 and CDR2 (germline): SGHRS, YFSETQ. The CDR3 coding sequence is TGCGCCAGCAGCTCGATTCTAGCGGAGAACTACGAGCAGTACTTC. Protein sequence: CASSSILAENYEQYF.

The chain has TRBV6-1 and TRBJ1-2; D uncertain. CDR1 and CDR2 (germline): MNHNS, SASEGT. The V and J ends lost 2 bases and 4 bases respectively, with 5 bases between them. This CDR3 is 12 amino acids long. The CDR3 sequence is CASSESSYGYTF. The CDR3 nucleotides read TGTGCCAGCAGTGAATCATCCTATGGCTACACCTTC.

This chain joins TRBV7-3 and TRBJ2-5; 10 bases are shared with TRBD1. Germline assignment: CDR1 SGHTA and CDR2 FQGTGA. This CDR3 region has 15 residues. Unmatched junction bases numbered 6, after V lost 5 bases and J lost 3 bases. CDR3 coding DNA: TGTGCCAGCAGCGTCACCGGGACAGGGGAAGAGACCCAGTACTTC. It specifies CASSVTGTGEETQYF.

The chain joins TRBV2 to TRBJ1-6, with D uncertain. This CDR3 region has 13 residues. Trimming removed 5 bases at V and 6 bases at J, with 8 bases between. Germline-derived CDR1 and CDR2 are SNHLY and FYNNEI. In DNA, the CDR3 is TGTGCCAGCAGTCGACAAACTAATTCACCCCTCCACTTT. It translates to CASSRQTNSPLHF.

V is TRBV30 and J is TRBJ2-6; TRBD2 might be the D (5 bases). V shed 5 bases and J shed 4 bases, with 9 bases lying between them. Germline V gene data show CDR1 as GTSNPN and CDR2 as SVGIG (reference sequence). There are 13 residues in the CDR3. Here the CDR3 reads CAWEGDGANVLTF. CDR3 in DNA: TGTGCCTGGGAGGGTGACGGGGCCAACGTCCTGACTTTC.

This chain joins TRBV7-2 and TRBJ2-7; TRBD2 matches 7 bases. The length of the CDR3 is 14 residues. CDR1 SGHTA and CDR2 FQGNSA come from the germline V gene. With 5 bases clipped from V and 0 bases from J, the junction kept 4 bases outside the gene matches. In DNA, the CDR3 is TGTGCCAGCAGCACCTGGACTAGCTCCTACGAGCAGTACTTC. It is translated as CASSTWTSSYEQYF. Supplemented by reference TRBV7-2 and TRBJ2-7, the full variable domain reads GAGVSQSPSNKVTEKGKDVELRCDPISGHTALYWYRQSLGQGLEFLIYFQGNSAPDKSGLPSDRFSAERTGGSVSTLTIQRTQQEDSAVYLCASSTWTSSYEQYFGPGTRLTVT.

This clone was picked up one time. The J gene is TRBJ2-1, the V gene TRBV10-2; possible D gene TRBD1, 5 bases. Trimming removed 3 bases at V and 7 bases at J, with 13 bases between. Germline assignment: CDR1 WSHSY and CDR2 SAAADI. This CDR3 is built from 14 residues. CDR3 in amino acids: CASSEGGRDNEQFF. The CDR3 DNA follows: TGCGCCAGCAGTGAAGGCGGCAGGGATAATGAGCAGTTCTTC.

The J gene is TRBJ2-1, the V gene TRBV9; maybe TRBD2 (5 bases). V was clipped by 2 bases and J by 2 bases, with 14 bases between them. The CDR3 extends over 16 amino acids. The germline gives CDR1 SGDLS, CDR2 YYNGEE. CDR3 sequence reads: CASSVLGVGTYNEQFF. In DNA form, the CDR3 reads TGTGCCAGCAGCGTTCTGGGAGTGGGGACCTACAATGAGCAGTTCTTC.

This clone appeared a single time. The CDR3 spells CASSQSVSGNQPQHF. The CDR3 region has the DNA TGTGCCAGCAGCCAGTCAGTGTCGGGGAATCAGCCCCAGCATTTT. This chain uses TRBV7-2 with TRBJ1-5; D call uncertain. The V gene's germline CDR1 is SGHTA and CDR2 FQGNSA. V lost 5 bases to trimming and J lost 4 bases, with 15 bases between them. The CDR3 sequence is 15 residues long.

J is TRBJ2-3 and V is TRBV11-2; 7 bases are a match to TRBD1. The germline gives CDR1 SGHAT, CDR2 FQNNGV. J gave up 0 bases and V 5 bases, and 5 bases lay outside the gene matches. This CDR3 region has 15 residues. For the CDR3, the DNA is TGTGCCAGCAGCCCGACAGGGTGGAGCACAGATACGCAGTATTTT. Translated: CASSPTGWSTDTQYF.

This clone turned up a few times. The CDR3 coding sequence is TGTGCCATCAGTGACGGGTCTGCTAATGAAAAACTGTTTTTT. Translation gives CAISDGSANEKLFF. The chain joins TRBV10-3 to TRBJ1-4; no clear D gene. Trimming took 3 bases from V and 3 from J, leaving 8 bases between them. The CDR3 consists of 14 residues. Germline V gives CDR1 ENHRY, CDR2 SYGVKD.

The chain uses TRBV7-9 and TRBJ2-5; possible D gene TRBD2, 5 bases. CDR1 and CDR2 from the germline V gene are SEHNR and FQNEAQ (reference sequence). The CDR3 totals 13 residues. V lost 3 bases to trimming and J lost 5 bases, with 10 bases between them. CDR3 protein: CASSFTSYETQYF. CDR3 coding DNA: TGTGCCAGCAGCTTTACTAGTTATGAGACCCAGTACTTC. The whole variable domain, filled in from reference TRBV7-9 and TRBJ2-5, reads DTGVSQNPRHKITKRGQNVTFRCDPISEHNRLYWYRQTLGQGPEFLTYFQNEAQLEKSRLLSDRFSAERPKGSFSTLEIQRTEQGDSAMYLCASSFTSYETQYFGPGTRLLVL.

This clone was recorded a few times. The J gene is TRBJ1-2, the V gene TRBV7-3, with a possible D match to TRBD1 (5 bases). The CDR3 covers 14 residues. The V end lost 4 bases, the J end lost 8 bases, and 17 bases lay between the germline ends. The germline V gene has CDR1 SGHTA and CDR2 FQGTGA. The CDR3 DNA reads as TGTGCCAGCAGCTATCCGGGGGACGGTATGGGCTACACCTTC. Translated, it gives CASSYPGDGMGYTF.

The chain joins TRBV6-5 to TRBJ2-7; TRBD2 might be the D (6 bases). Germline values: CDR1 MNHEY, CDR2 SVGAGI. Between the trimmed V and J ends, which lost 0 bases and 3 bases, there was a span of 15 bases. The length of the CDR3 is 16 residues. The CDR3 here is CASSYSVGEEGYEQYF. The CDR3 coding sequence is TGTGCCAGCAGTTACTCTGTGGGAGAGGAGGGCTACGAGCAGTACTTC.

The chain uses TRBV30 and TRBJ2-5; tentatively, D is TRBD2 (6 bases). The J call may be incorrect, as the DNA end agrees better with TRBJ2-7. The CDR3 contains 13 residues. Germline V CDR1 and CDR2: GTSNPN, SVGIG (reference sequence). The CDR3 bases are TGTGCCTGGAGTGTAGGGGCGGGGACCGAGCAGTACTTC. Residues: CAWSVGAGTEQYF.

The chain is built from TRBV11-3 and TRBJ1-4; D might be TRBD1 (5 bases). Trimming removed 5 bases from V and 0 bases from J, with 10 bases in between. The CDR3 contains 15 residues. The germline CDR1 and CDR2 sequences are SGHNT and YENEEA. CDR3: CASSKGQATNEKLFF. The CDR3 nucleotides are TGTGCCAGCAGCAAGGGGCAGGCAACTAATGAAAAACTGTTTTTT. Filled out from reference TRBV11-3 and TRBJ1-4, the complete variable domain reads EAGVVQSPRYKIIEKKQPVAFWCNPISGHNTLYWYLQNLGQGPELLIRYENEEAVDDSQLPKDRFSAERLKGVDSTLKIQPAELGDSAVYLCASSKGQATNEKLFFGSGTQLSVL.

This clone was observed a single time. The chain couples TRBV5-1 to TRBJ2-7; 9 bases line up with TRBD2. Germline loops: CDR1 SGHRS, CDR2 YFSETQ. The V segment lost 4 bases and the J segment 6 bases; nucleotides outside the gene matches: 14. This CDR3 spans 16 amino acids. The CDR3: CASSLAGASGIGEQYF. CDR3 nucleotides: TGCGCCAGCAGCCTGGCCGGGGCTAGCGGGATTGGCGAGCAGTACTTC.

The J gene is TRBJ1-3, the V gene TRBV6-5; D not certain. This CDR3 is built from 16 residues. V lost 2 bases, J lost 0 bases, and 11 bases lay in between. CDR1 MNHEY and CDR2 SVGAGI come from the germline V gene. CDR3 region: CASSYDGQVSGNTIYF. The CDR3 DNA is TGTGCCAGCAGTTACGATGGGCAGGTCTCTGGAAACACCATATATTTT.

This clone was seen just once. The chain is built from TRBV5-1 and TRBJ1-3; 12 bases agree with TRBD1. The CDR3 is made up of 16 amino acids. The V gene's germline CDR1 is SGHRS and CDR2 YFSETQ. After removal of 4 bases from V and 3 bases from J, the junction contained 5 bases not matched to a gene. CDR3 residues: CASSPGQGAGGNTIYF. The CDR3 nucleotides read TGCGCCAGCAGCCCGGGACAGGGGGCCGGTGGAAACACCATATATTTT.

The chain is built from TRBV30 and TRBJ1-3; D not certain. The germline V and J ends were trimmed by 5 bases and 0 bases, with 14 bases remaining between them. The CDR3 runs 15 residues. Germline lookup yields CDR1 GTSNPN and CDR2 SVGIG (reference sequence). CDR3 protein: CAWGRQTSSGNTIYF. The CDR3 DNA reads as TGTGCCTGGGGGAGGCAGACCAGCTCTGGAAACACCATATATTTT.

The chain couples TRBV2 to TRBJ2-3, with TRBD1 identical over 8 bases. Looked up from germline, CDR1 is SNHLY and CDR2 is FYNNEI. This CDR3 contains 17 residues. V lost 1 base and J lost 3; bases outside the gene matches: 9. CDR3 nucleotide sequence: TGTGCCAGCAGTGAAGACGCGGACAGGGTTGAGACAGATACGCAGTATTTT. This encodes CASSEDADRVETDTQYF.